A single sample gave rise to the 12 T cell receptor beta chains below, sequenced in a study of cytomegalovirus exposure and HLA in healthy donors. PCR used 60 Vbeta primers and 13 Jbeta primers. Repertoires were generated with immunoSEQ multiplex PCR, while TCRdb's copy carries only in-frame clones and drops some. The sample has 150,000 to 200,000 clones, roughly 80% seen once. Input material: PBMCs. The receptor source for this set is a man aged 18 to 29 in good health and CMV-seronegative.

J is TRBJ1-6 and V is TRBV4-2; 12 bases match TRBD1. CDR1 LGHNA and CDR2 YNFKEQ come from the germline V gene. V lost 0 bases and J lost 10; bases outside the gene matches: 4. The CDR3 is made up of 16 amino acids. CDR3 loop: CASSQDLGTGGSPLHF. The CDR3 bases are TGTGCCAGCAGCCAAGATCTGGGGACAGGGGGCTCACCCCTCCACTTT.

This chain connects TRBV7-9 to TRBJ2-2; D is uncertain. Trimming removed 1 base at V and 6 bases at J, with 9 bases between. The CDR3 is 14 residues long. Germline V gene sequence: CDR1 SEHNR, CDR2 FQNEAQ (reference sequence). The CDR3 reads CASSLGRVAGELFF. CDR3 nucleotides: TGTGCCAGCAGCTTAGGGAGAGTAGCCGGGGAGCTGTTTTTT.

The rearrangement joins TRBV6-4 to TRBJ2-2; possibly TRBD2 for D (6 bases). Germline values: CDR1 MRHNA, CDR2 SNTAGT. This CDR3 region has 15 residues. V was clipped by 6 bases and J by 4 bases, with 15 bases between them. This CDR3 reads CASRRSPGSTGELFF. The CDR3, as DNA: TGTGCCAGCAGGAGGAGCCCCGGGAGCACCGGGGAGCTGTTTTTT.

The chain carries TRBV4-2 and TRBJ2-1, with TRBD2 matching over 11 bases. The germline V gene has CDR1 LGHNA and CDR2 YNFKEQ. Trimming at V came to 4 bases and at J to 8 bases, leaving 7 bases not matched to a gene. The CDR3 has 15 amino acids. As DNA, the CDR3 is TGTGCCAGCAGCCGAACTAGCGGGGGCGGGGATGAGCAGTTCTTC. This translates into CASSRTSGGGDEQFF.

The genes are TRBV5-1 and TRBJ1-1; possible D gene TRBD1, 6 bases. The CDR3 has 15 amino acids. Germline-derived CDR1 and CDR2 are SGHRS and YFSETQ. Trimming pared 0 bases from V and 11 bases from J, leaving 20 bases between. The CDR3 loop is CASSLGIQGEVRAFF. The CDR3 DNA follows: TGCGCCAGCAGCTTGGGCATACAGGGTGAGGTAAGGGCTTTCTTT.

V usage is TRBV5-6 and J usage is TRBJ2-3, with D perhaps TRBD1 (6 bases). In germline, CDR1 is SGHDT, CDR2 YYEEEE. V shed 2 bases and J shed 6 bases, with 13 bases lying between them. CDR3 length equals 14 residues. This CDR3 reads CASSFSRGPDTQYF. For the CDR3, the DNA is TGTGCCAGCAGCTTCAGCAGGGGCCCCGATACGCAGTATTTT.

In its sample, this clone was seen once. The chain employs TRBV2 and TRBJ1-3, with TRBD1 matching over 8 bases. V shed 0 bases, J shed 2 bases, and the junction held 0 bases outside the gene matches. The CDR3 is 15 amino acids. Germline values: CDR1 SNHLY, CDR2 FYNNEI. The CDR3 bases are TGTGCCAGCAGTGAAGCGACAGGGGCTGGAAACACCATATATTTT. Translating it yields CASSEATGAGNTIYF.

The chain joins TRBV7-6 to TRBJ2-3; weak D call: TRBD1 (5 bases). Germline V gives CDR1 SGHVS, CDR2 FNYEAQ. The CDR3 has 15 residues. V was pared by 2 bases and J by 1 base, with 10 bases between. The CDR3, as DNA: TGTGCCAGCAGCTTATTAACAGGCCGCACAGATACGCAGTATTTT. Translation: CASSLLTGRTDTQYF. Using reference TRBV7-6 and TRBJ2-3 for the parts outside the CDR3, the full variable domain is GAGVSQSPRYKVTKRGQDVALRCDPISGHVSLYWYRQALGQGPEFLTYFNYEAQQDKSGLPNDRFSAERPEGSISTLTIQRTEQRDSAMYRCASSLLTGRTDTQYFGPGTRLTVL.

The gene calls are TRBV28 and TRBJ2-5; the match to TRBD1 covers 8 bases. This CDR3 is 18 amino acids long. J gave up 1 base and V 2 bases, and 12 bases lay outside the gene matches. Per the germline V gene, CDR1 is MDHEN and CDR2 is SYDVKM. The CDR3, as DNA: TGTGCCAGCAGTTTAAGCCCCCCAGGGGGCCTCCCCCAAGAGACCCAGTACTTC. Protein product: CASSLSPPGGLPQETQYF.

This clone has just one count. The chain employs TRBV28 and TRBJ2-3; 14 positions match TRBD2. The V and J ends lost 6 bases and 1 base, in that order; junction bases with no gene match: 9. The CDR3 consists of 18 residues. Germline V lookup: CDR1 MDHEN, CDR2 SYDVKM. The CDR3 protein is CASSTGTSGSRRTDTQYF. For the CDR3, the DNA is TGTGCCAGCAGCACCGGGACTAGCGGGAGTCGGCGCACAGATACGCAGTATTTT.

A single count supports this clone. The chain employs TRBV10-3 and TRBJ1-6, with D maybe TRBD1 (5 bases). CDR1 and CDR2 from the germline V gene are ENHRY and SYGVKD. The length of the CDR3 is 13 residues. V shed 6 bases and J shed 10 bases, with 13 bases lying between them. CDR3 sequence reads: CAIRGEVGSPLHF. The CDR3, as DNA: TGTGCCATCAGAGGGGAAGTGGGGTCACCCCTCCACTTT.

This clone was counted only a few times. The chain has TRBV18 and TRBJ1-1; D may be TRBD1 (5 bases). Per germline, CDR1 KGHSH and CDR2 LQKENI. V lost 4 bases and J lost 4, with 16 bases in between. This CDR3 spans 15 amino acids. The DNA for the CDR3 is TGTGCCAGCTCACTCAACCTCGGGGGGGGCACTGAAGCTTTCTTT. Amino acids: CASSLNLGGGTEAFF. Looking up the rest from reference TRBV18 and TRBJ1-1 gives the full variable domain: NAGVMQNPRHLVRRRGQEARLRCSPMKGHSHVYWYRQLPEEGLKFMVYLQKENIIDESGMPKERFSAEFPKEGPSILRIQQVVRGDSAAYFCASSLNLGGGTEAFFGQGTRLTVV.